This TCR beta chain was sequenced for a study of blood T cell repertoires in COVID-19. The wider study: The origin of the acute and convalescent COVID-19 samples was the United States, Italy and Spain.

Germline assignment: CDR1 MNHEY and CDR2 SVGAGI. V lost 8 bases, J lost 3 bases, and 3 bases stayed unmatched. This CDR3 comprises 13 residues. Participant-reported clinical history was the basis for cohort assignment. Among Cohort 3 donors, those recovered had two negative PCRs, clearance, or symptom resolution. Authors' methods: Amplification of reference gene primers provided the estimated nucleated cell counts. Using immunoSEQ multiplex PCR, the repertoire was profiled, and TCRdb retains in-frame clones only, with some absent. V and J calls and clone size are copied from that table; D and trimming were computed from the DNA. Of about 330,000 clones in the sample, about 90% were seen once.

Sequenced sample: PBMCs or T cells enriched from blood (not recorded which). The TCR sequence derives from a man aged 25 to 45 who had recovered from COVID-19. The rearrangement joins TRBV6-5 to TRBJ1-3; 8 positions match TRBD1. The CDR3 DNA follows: TGTGCCAGCGGACAGGGAGGTGGAAACACCATATATTTT. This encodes CASGQGGGNTIYF.